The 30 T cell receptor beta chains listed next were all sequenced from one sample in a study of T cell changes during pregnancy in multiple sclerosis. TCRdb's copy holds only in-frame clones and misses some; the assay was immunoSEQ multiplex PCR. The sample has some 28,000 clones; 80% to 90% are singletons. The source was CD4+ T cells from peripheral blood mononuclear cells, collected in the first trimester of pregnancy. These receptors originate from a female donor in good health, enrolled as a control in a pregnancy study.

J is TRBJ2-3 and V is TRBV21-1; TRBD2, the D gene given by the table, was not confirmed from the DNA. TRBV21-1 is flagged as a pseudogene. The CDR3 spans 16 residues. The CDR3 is CASSPGRESSWDTQYF. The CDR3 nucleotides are TGTGCCAGCAGTCCGGGGCGGGAGTCGTCTTGGGATACGCAGTATTTT.

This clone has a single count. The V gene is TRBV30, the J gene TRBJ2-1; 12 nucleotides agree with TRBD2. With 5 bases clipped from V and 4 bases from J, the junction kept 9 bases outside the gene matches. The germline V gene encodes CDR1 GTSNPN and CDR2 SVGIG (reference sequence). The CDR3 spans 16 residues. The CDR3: CAWLSSGRARYNEQFF. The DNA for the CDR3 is TGTGCCTGGCTTTCTAGCGGGAGGGCTCGATACAATGAGCAGTTCTTC. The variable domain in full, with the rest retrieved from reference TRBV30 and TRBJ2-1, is SQTIHQWPATLVQPVGSPLSLECTVEGTSNPNLYWYRQAAGRGLQLLFYSVGIGQISSEVPQNLSASRPQDRQFILSSKKLLLSDSGFYLCAWLSSGRARYNEQFFGPGTRLTVL.

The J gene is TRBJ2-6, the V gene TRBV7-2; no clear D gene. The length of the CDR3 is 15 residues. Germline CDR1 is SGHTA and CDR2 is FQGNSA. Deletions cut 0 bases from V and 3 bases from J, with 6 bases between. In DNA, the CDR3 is TGTGCCAGCAGCTTAGCCCCCATTGGGGCCAACGTCCTGACTTTC. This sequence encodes CASSLAPIGANVLTF.

CDR3 loop: CASSQWDRVNEQFF. The DNA for the CDR3 is TGCGCCAGCAGCCAATGGGACAGGGTGAATGAGCAGTTCTTC. The chain links TRBV4-3 to TRBJ2-1; 9 positions agree with TRBD1. The J segment lost 7 bases and the V segment lost 2 bases, leaving 3 bases of the junction unmatched. The CDR3 is made up of 14 amino acids. The germline V gene encodes CDR1 LGHNA and CDR2 YSLEER.

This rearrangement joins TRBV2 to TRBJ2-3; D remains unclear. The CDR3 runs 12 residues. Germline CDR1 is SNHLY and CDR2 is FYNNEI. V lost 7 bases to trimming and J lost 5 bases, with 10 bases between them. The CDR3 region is CASTSTQDTQYF. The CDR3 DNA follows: TGTGCCAGCACCTCGACTCAAGATACGCAGTATTTT.

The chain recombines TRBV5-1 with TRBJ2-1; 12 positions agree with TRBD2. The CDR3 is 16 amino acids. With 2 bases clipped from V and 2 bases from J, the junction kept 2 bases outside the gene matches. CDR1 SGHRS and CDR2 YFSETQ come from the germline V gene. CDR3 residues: CASSFGLAGPYNEQFF. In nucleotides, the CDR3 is TGCGCCAGCAGCTTCGGACTAGCGGGACCCTACAATGAGCAGTTCTTC.

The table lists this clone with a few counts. DNA for the CDR3: TGTGCCAGCAGCGTAGATGGCGGGATTTCACCCCTCCACTTT. Its translation: CASSVDGGISPLHF. V usage is TRBV9 and J usage is TRBJ1-6, with unresolved D. V was shortened by 0 bases and J by 9 bases, with 10 bases between the two germline ends. CDR3 length: 14 amino acids. CDR1 and CDR2 from the germline V gene are SGDLS and YYNGEE.

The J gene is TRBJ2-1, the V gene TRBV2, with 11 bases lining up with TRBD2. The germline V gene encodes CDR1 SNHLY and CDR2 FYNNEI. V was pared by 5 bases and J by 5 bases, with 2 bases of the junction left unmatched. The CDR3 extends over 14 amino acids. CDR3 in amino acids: CASSSTSGNNEQFF. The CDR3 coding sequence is TGTGCCAGCAGTTCGACTAGCGGGAACAATGAGCAGTTCTTC. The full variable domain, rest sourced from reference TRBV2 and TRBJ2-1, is EPEVTQTPSHQVTQMGQEVILRCVPISNHLYFYWYRQILGQKVEFLVSFYNNEISEKSEIFDDQFSVERPDGSNFTLKIRSTKLEDSAMYFCASSSTSGNNEQFFGPGTRLTVL.

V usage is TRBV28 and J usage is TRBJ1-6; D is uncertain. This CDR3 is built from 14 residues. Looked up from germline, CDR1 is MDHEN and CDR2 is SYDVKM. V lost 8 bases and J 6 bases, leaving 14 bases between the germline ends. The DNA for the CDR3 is TGTGCCAGCCGATCGCCAAGCGGTAATTCACCCCTCCACTTT. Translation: CASRSPSGNSPLHF.

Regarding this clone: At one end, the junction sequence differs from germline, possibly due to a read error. The CDR3 sequence: CASTELASYNEQFF. The CDR3 nucleotides are TGTGCCAGCACTGAACTAGCGTCCTACAATGAGCAGTTCTTC. The chain has TRBV2 and TRBJ2-1; 7 nucleotides line up with TRBD2. Germline CDR1 SNHLY, CDR2 FYNNEI. The CDR3 has 14 residues.

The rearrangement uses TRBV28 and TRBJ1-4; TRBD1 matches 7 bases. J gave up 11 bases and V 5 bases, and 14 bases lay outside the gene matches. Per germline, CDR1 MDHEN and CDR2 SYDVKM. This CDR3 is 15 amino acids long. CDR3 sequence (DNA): TGTGCCAGCAGTCCCCAGGGAAGGGGGCGTTGGAAACTGTTTTTT. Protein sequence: CASSPQGRGRWKLFF.

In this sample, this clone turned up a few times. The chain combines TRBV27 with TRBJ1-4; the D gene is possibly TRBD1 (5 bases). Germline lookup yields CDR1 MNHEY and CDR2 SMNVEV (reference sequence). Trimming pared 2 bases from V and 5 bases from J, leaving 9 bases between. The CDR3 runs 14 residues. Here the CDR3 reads CASSLLAGNEKLFF. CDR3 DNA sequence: TGTGCCAGCAGTTTACTGGCAGGGAATGAAAAACTGTTTTTT.

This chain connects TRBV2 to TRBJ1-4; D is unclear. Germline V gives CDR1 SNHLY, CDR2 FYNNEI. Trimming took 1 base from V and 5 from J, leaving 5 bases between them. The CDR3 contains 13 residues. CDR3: CASSEGRNEKLFF. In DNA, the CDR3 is TGTGCCAGCAGTGAAGGTCGGAATGAAAAACTGTTTTTT.

The CDR3 DNA follows: TGTGCCAGCAGTTTAGTACAGGGTGAAGGAAACACCATATATTTT. Translated, it gives CASSLVQGEGNTIYF. This chain links TRBV28 with TRBJ1-3; a possible D gene is TRBD1 (6 bases). Germline CDR1 MDHEN, CDR2 SYDVKM. Trimming left V 2 bases short and J 4 bases short, with 12 bases between. The CDR3 runs to 15 residues.

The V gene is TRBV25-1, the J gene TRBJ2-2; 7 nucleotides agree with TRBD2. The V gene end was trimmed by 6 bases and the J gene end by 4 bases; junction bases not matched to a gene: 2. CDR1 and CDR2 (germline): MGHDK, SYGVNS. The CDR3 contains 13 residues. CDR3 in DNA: TGTGCCAGCAGGCGGGGGAGCACCGGGGAGCTGTTTTTT. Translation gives CASRRGSTGELFF.

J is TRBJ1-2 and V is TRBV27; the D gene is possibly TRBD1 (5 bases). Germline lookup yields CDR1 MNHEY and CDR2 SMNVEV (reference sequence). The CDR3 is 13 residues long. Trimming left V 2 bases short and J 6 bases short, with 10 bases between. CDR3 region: CASSLGAGDGYTF. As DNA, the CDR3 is TGTGCCAGCAGTTTAGGGGCGGGGGATGGCTACACCTTC.

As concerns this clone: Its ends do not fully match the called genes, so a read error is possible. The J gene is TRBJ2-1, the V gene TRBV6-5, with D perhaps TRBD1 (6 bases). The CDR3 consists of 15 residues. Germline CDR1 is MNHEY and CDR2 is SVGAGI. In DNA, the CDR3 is TGTGCCAGCAGCCTCCGGGACACAGCTTACAATGAGCAGCTCTTC. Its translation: CASSLRDTAYNEQLF.

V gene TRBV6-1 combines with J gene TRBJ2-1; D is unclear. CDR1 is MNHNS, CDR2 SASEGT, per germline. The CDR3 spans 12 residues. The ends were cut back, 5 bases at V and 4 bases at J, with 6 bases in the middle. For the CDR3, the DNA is TGTGCCAGCAGTATGCAGTACAATGAGCAGTTCTTC. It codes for CASSMQYNEQFF.

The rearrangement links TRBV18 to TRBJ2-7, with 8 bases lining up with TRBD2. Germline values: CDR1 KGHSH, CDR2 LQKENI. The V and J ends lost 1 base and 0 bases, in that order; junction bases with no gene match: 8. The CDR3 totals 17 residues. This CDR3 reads CASSPLSSGLVSYEQYF. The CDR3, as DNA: TGTGCCAGCTCACCACTATCTAGCGGGCTGGTCTCCTACGAGCAGTACTTC.

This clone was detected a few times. CDR3 region: CAWSRVNTEAFF. The CDR3 DNA is TGTGCCTGGAGCCGGGTGAACACTGAAGCTTTCTTT. This chain uses TRBV30 with TRBJ1-1; D unclear. Deletions cut 3 bases from V and 0 bases from J, with 5 bases between. Germline V gene lookup returns CDR1 GTSNPN and CDR2 SVGIG (reference sequence). The CDR3 extends over 12 amino acids.

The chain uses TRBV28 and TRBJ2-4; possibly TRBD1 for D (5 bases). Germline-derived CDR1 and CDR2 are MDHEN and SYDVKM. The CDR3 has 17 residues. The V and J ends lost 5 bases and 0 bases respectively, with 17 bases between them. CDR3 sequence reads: CASSNYDRILAKNIQYF. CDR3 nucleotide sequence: TGTGCCAGCAGTAACTACGACAGAATCCTAGCCAAAAACATTCAGTACTTC.

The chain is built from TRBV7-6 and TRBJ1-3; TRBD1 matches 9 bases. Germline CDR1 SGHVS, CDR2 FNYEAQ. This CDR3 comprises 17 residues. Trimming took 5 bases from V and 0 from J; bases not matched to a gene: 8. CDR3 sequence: CASSPGQGRSSGNTIYF. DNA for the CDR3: TGTGCCAGCAGCCCGGGACAGGGAAGGAGCTCTGGAAACACCATATATTTT.

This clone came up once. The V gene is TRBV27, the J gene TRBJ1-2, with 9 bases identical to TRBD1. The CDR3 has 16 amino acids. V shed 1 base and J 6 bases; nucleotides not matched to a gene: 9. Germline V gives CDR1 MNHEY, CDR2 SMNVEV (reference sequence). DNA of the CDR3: TGTGCCAGCAGTTTATTACAACACGGACAGGGGAATGGCTACACCTTC. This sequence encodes CASSLLQHGQGNGYTF.

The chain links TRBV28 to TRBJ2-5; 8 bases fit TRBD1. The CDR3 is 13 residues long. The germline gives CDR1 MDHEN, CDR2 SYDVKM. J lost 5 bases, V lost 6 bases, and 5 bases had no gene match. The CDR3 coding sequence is TGTGCCAGCAGATCAGGGGGCCGGGAGACCCAGTACTTC. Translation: CASRSGGRETQYF.

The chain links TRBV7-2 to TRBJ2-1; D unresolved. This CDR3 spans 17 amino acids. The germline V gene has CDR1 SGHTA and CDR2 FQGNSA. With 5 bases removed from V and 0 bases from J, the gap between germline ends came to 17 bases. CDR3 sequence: CASSPDFPASSYNEQFF. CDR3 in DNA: TGTGCCAGCAGCCCAGACTTTCCCGCGAGCTCCTACAATGAGCAGTTCTTC.

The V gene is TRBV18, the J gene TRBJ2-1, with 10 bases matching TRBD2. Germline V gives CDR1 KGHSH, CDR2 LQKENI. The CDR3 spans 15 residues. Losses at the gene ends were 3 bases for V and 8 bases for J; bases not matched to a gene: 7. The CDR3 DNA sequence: TGTGCCAGCTCACCGACAGCGGGAGGGGGGGATGAGCAGTTCTTC. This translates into CASSPTAGGGDEQFF.

In nucleotides, the CDR3 is TGTGCCAGCAGCCGTGGACACCAGGGCTACGAGCAGTACTTC. It yields the protein CASSRGHQGYEQYF. The V gene is TRBV5-8, the J gene TRBJ2-7, with a tentative D call TRBD1 (5 bases). CDR3 length: 14 residues. Between the trimmed V and J ends, which lost 4 bases and 3 bases, there was a span of 14 bases. Germline V gives CDR1 SGHTS, CDR2 YDEGEE. The variable domain in full, completed from reference TRBV5-8 and TRBJ2-7, reads EAGVTQSPTHLIKTRGQQATLRCSPISGHTSVYWYQQALGLGLQFLLWYDEGEERNRGNFPPRFSGRQFPNYSSELNVNALELEDSALYLCASSRGHQGYEQYFGPGTRLTVT.

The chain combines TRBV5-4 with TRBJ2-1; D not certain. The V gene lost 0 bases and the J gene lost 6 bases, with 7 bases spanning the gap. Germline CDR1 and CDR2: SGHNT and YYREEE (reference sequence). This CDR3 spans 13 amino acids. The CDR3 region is CASSLELINEQFF. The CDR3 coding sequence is TGTGCCAGCAGCTTGGAACTGATCAATGAGCAGTTCTTC.

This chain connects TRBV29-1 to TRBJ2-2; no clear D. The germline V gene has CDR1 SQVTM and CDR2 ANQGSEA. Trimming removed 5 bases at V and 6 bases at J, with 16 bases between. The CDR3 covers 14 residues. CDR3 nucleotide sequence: TGCAGCGTTCGTCCAGGATCGATGGCCGGGGAGCTGTTTTTT. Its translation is CSVRPGSMAGELFF.

The CDR3 region is CASSLQGTTATDTQYF. The CDR3 nucleotides are TGTGCCAGCTCACTCCAAGGGACTACAGCCACAGATACGCAGTATTTT. This chain joins TRBV18 and TRBJ2-3; 7 bases align to TRBD2. Per the germline V gene, CDR1 is KGHSH and CDR2 is LQKENI. The length of the CDR3 is 16 residues. J gave up 2 bases and V 4 bases, and 9 bases lay outside the gene matches.